This T cell receptor beta chain stems from a study of CD8 T cells in ankylosing spondylitis. Preparation of TCR beta libraries was done by quantitative 5'-RACE with molecular barcodes. MiXCR, applied by TCRdb to the 5' RACE reads, yields one record per CDR3 protein. The table shows more than 150,000 distinct CDR3 sequences, with roughly 18% occurring only once. The sequenced sample was blood, either unsorted or a sorted T cell fraction (not recorded which). The receptor comes from a male donor aged 5-29 years with ankylosing spondylitis or in good health (not recorded which).

The CDR3 nucleotides are TGTGCCAGCTCGCTCGGGACAGTCTTAAGCAATGAGCAGTTCTTC. Protein sequence: CASSLGTVLSNEQFF. The chain joins TRBV18 to TRBJ2-1, with 7 bases fitting TRBD1. Germline CDR1 KGHSH, CDR2 LQKENI. CDR3 length equals 15 residues. Trimming at V came to 6 bases and at J to 6 bases, leaving 11 bases not matched to a gene.